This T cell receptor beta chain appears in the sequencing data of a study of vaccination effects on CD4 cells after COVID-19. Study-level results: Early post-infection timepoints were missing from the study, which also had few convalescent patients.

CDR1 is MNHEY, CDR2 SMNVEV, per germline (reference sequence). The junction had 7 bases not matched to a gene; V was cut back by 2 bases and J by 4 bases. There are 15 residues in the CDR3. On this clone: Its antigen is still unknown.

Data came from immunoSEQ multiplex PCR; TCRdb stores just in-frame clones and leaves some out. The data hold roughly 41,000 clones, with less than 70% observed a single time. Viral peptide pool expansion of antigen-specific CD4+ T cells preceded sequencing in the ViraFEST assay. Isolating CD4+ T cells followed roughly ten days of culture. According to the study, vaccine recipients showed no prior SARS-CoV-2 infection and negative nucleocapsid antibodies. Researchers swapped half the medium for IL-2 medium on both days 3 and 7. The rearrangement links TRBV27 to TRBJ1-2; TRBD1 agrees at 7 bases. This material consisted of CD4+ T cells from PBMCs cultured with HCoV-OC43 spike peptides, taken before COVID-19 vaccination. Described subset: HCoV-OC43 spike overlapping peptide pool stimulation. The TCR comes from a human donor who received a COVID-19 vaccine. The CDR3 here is CASSLGGGRSYGYTF. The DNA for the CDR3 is TGTGCCAGCAGTTTAGGAGGGGGCAGAAGCTATGGCTACACCTTC.